Below, 9 T cell receptor beta chains from the same sample are listed, as sequenced in a study of OX40 agonist ivuxolimab in advanced cancers. Profiled with immunoSEQ multiplex PCR; TCRdb holds only in-frame clones, not every one. Among approximately 92,000 clones listed, about 96% were seen once. The sequencing used CD4+ or CD8+ T cells sorted from blood, collected in a trial of the OX40 agonist ivuxolimab. The receptors were sampled from an adult with an advanced solid tumor such as melanoma, head and neck, liver or kidney cancer.

The chain recombines TRBV15 with TRBJ1-2; D call uncertain. This CDR3 contains 15 residues. Germline CDR1 reads LNHNV; CDR2 reads YYDKDF (reference sequence). Trimming cost V 0 bases and J 6 bases, with 14 bases left between them. This CDR3 is CATSREAGGRNGYTF. DNA for the CDR3: TGTGCCACCAGCAGAGAGGCGGGTGGTAGGAATGGCTACACCTTC.

J is TRBJ2-1 and V is TRBV4-1; no clear D gene. Per the germline V gene, CDR1 is MGHRA and CDR2 is YSYEKL. Deletions cut 4 bases from V and 5 bases from J, with 12 bases between. The CDR3 runs to 14 residues. The CDR3 region has the DNA TGCGCCAGCAGCCTCACCCCCAGCAACAATGAGCAGTTCTTC. Encoded protein: CASSLTPSNNEQFF.

The chain carries TRBV5-6 and TRBJ2-3, with 8 positions matching TRBD1. This CDR3 comprises 16 residues. CDR1 and CDR2 (germline): SGHDT, YYEEEE. V was pared by 3 bases and J by 0 bases, with 6 bases of the junction left unmatched. The CDR3 DNA follows: TGTGCCAGCAGCTGGGACAGGCCTTATAGCACAGATACGCAGTATTTT. Its translation is CASSWDRPYSTDTQYF.

This clone appeared a few times. The chain employs TRBV28 and TRBJ2-3, with D unclear. The germline V and J ends were trimmed by 6 bases and 5 bases, with 15 bases remaining between them. In germline, CDR1 is MDHEN, CDR2 SYDVKM. CDR3 length equals 14 residues. The DNA for the CDR3 is TGTGCCAGCAGGACATCCGGATTTGGAGATACGCAGTATTTT. Amino acids: CASRTSGFGDTQYF.

As to this clone: Different DNA sequences within this sample yield the same CDR3. This chain connects TRBV6-5 to TRBJ2-5; D is unclear. The germline V gene encodes CDR1 MNHEY and CDR2 SVGAGI. The CDR3 totals 11 residues. Trimming stripped 3 bases from V and 4 bases from J, with 3 bases between. The CDR3 is CASSYGETQYF. As DNA, the CDR3 is TGTGCCAGCAGTTATGGAGAGACCCAGTACTTC.

This rearrangement joins TRBV7-3 to TRBJ2-3, with D maybe TRBD2 (6 bases). The germline CDR1 and CDR2 sequences are SGHTA and FQGTGA. Deletions cut 1 base from V and 2 bases from J, with 10 bases between. This CDR3 region has 15 residues. Here the CDR3 reads CASSLISGDTDTQYF. The CDR3 DNA reads TGTGCCAGCAGCTTAATATCGGGGGACACAGATACGCAGTATTTT. The variable domain in full, completed from reference TRBV7-3 and TRBJ2-3, reads GAGVSQTPSNKVTEKGKYVELRCDPISGHTALYWYRQSLGQGPEFLIYFQGTGAADDSGLPNDRFFAVRPEGSVSTLKIQRTERGDSAVYLCASSLISGDTDTQYFGPGTRLTVL.

The chain carries TRBV7-7 and TRBJ2-3; TRBD1 aligns across 7 bases. The J segment lost 7 bases and the V segment lost 5 bases, leaving 12 bases of the junction unmatched. The CDR3 loop spans 15 amino acids. From germline, CDR1 is SSHAT and CDR2 FNYEAQ (reference sequence). The DNA for the CDR3 is TGTGCCAGCAGCCCCACGCCAGGGGGAACGCATACGCAGTATTTT. Protein: CASSPTPGGTHTQYF.

This clone was seen once. This chain joins TRBV7-3 and TRBJ2-7, with D tentatively TRBD2 (5 bases). The CDR3 has 15 amino acids. The V gene's germline CDR1 is SGHTA and CDR2 FQGTGA. The ends were cut back, 6 bases at V and 7 bases at J, with 22 bases in the middle. The CDR3 region has the DNA TGTGCCAGCAGTTCGGACCCGCTGACTACGGGTGAGCAGTACTTC. Encoded protein: CASSSDPLTTGEQYF.

Of note for this clone: The junction departs from the called germline gene at one end, perhaps through a read error. The V and J genes are TRBV5-1 and TRBJ2-7; D gene uncertain. CDR3 length: 13 amino acids. Germline-derived CDR1 and CDR2 are SGHRS and YFSETQ. CDR3 sequence reads: CASSLDRSHEQYF. The CDR3 DNA follows: TGCGCCAGCAGCTTGGACCGCTCCCACGAGCAGTACTTC.